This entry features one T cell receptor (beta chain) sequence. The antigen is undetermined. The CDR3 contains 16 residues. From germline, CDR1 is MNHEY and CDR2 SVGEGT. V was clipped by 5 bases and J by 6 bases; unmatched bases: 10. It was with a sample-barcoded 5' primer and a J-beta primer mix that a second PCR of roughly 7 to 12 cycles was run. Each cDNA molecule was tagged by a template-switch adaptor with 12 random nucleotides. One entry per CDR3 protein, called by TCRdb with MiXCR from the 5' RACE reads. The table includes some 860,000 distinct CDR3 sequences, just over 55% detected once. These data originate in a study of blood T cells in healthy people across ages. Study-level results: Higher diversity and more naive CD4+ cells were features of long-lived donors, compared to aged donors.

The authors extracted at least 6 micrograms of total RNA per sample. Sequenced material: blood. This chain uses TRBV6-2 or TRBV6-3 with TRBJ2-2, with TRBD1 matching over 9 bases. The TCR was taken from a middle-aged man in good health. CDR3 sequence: CASSRTGTGISGELFF. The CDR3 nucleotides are TGTGCCAGCAGTCGAACCGGGACAGGGATTTCCGGGGAGCTGTTTTTT.